This paragraph reports one T cell receptor (beta chain). These data are taken from a study of T-cell reconstitution after alpha-beta-depleted transplantation in children. Germline V CDR1 and CDR2: DFQATT, SNEGSKA (reference sequence). Losses at the gene ends were 7 bases for V and 3 bases for J; bases not matched to a gene: 5. The CDR3 runs 14 residues. Using unique molecular identifiers, the investigators prepared the TCRbeta library. TCRdb processed the PCR reads anew with MiXCR; each CDR3 protein has one entry. The sample contains about 980,000 distinct CDR3 sequences, roughly 31% of which appear only once.

Sequencing used PBMCs, mostly from graft donor cells, obtained 360 days after TCRalphabeta/CD19-depleted stem cell transplant. This chain joins TRBV20-1 and TRBJ2-2; 10 bases match TRBD2. This TCR was recovered from a boy under two years old who had a stem cell transplant for SCID, so the T cells may come from the graft donor. The CDR3 protein is CSVSGTSDTGELFF. CDR3 in DNA: TGCAGTGTTTCCGGGACTAGCGACACCGGGGAGCTGTTTTTT.